This is a list of T cell receptor beta chains from one sample in a study of CD39 and CD103 CD8 tumor-infiltrating T cells. Method: immunoSEQ multiplex PCR; TCRdb's copy keeps in-frame clones and lacks some. The repertoire consists of around 1,500 clones, with around 70% occurring once and the leading ten covering over 35%. Source material: CD39- CD103- CD8+ T cells sorted from the tumor. The receptor set was obtained from a human donor with head and neck squamous cell carcinoma. CDR3s include the opening cysteine and the closing phenylalanine or tryptophan. Each record gives: V gene, J gene, clone size, D gene, CDR3 DNA, CDR3 protein. D genes are given only for firm matches. The listing skips clone size in some rows; elsewhere it reads once, few, many or a size class.

V gene: TRBV5-1; J gene: TRBJ1-3; clone size: .; D gene: .; CDR3 DNA: TGCGCCAGCAGCTTCTCCGGGTCTGGAAACACCATATATTTT; CDR3 protein: CASSFSGSGNTIYF
V gene: TRBV28; J gene: TRBJ2-5; clone size: .; D gene: .; CDR3 DNA: TGTGCCAGCAGTTTCTTGACAGTTCCCCCGGAGACCCAGTACTTC; CDR3 protein: CASSFLTVPPETQYF
V gene: TRBV7-2; J gene: TRBJ2-5; clone size: few; D gene: .; CDR3 DNA: TGTGCCAGCAGCTTAGGGACGAGAGAGACCCAGTACTTC; CDR3 protein: CASSLGTRETQYF
V gene: TRBV7-9; J gene: TRBJ2-7; clone size: large; D gene: .; CDR3 DNA: TGTGCCAGCAGCTTAGAACAGTTTCGCCCCTACGAGCAGTACTTC; CDR3 protein: CASSLEQFRPYEQYF
V gene: TRBV11-3; J gene: TRBJ2-5; clone size: once; D gene: .; CDR3 DNA: TGTGCCAGCAGCTTAAGGGGGGAAGAGACCCAGTACTTC; CDR3 protein: CASSLRGEETQYF
V gene: TRBV21-1; J gene: TRBJ2-2; clone size: .; D gene: .; CDR3 DNA: TGTGCCAGCAGCAATGATTTACCGAACACCGGGGAGCTGTTTTTT; CDR3 protein: CASSNDLPNTGELFF
V gene: TRBV5-5; J gene: TRBJ1-6; clone size: .; D gene: .; CDR3 DNA: TGTGCCAGCAGCTTTTACTCCTATAATTCACCCCTCCACTTT; CDR3 protein: CASSFYSYNSPLHF
V gene: TRBV28; J gene: TRBJ1-1; clone size: .; D gene: .; CDR3 DNA: TGTGCCAGCAGGGAGGACAGCAGCGTGAACACTGAAGCTTTCTTT; CDR3 protein: CASREDSSVNTEAFF
V gene: TRBV30; J gene: TRBJ2-2; clone size: few; D gene: .; CDR3 DNA: TGTGCCTGGAGTGAAGGCCGGACGAACACCGGGGAGCTGTTTTTT; CDR3 protein: CAWSEGRTNTGELFF
V gene: TRBV15; J gene: TRBJ2-3; clone size: .; D gene: .; CDR3 DNA: TGTGCCACCAGCAGAGATGGTGCGGGGACTAGCACAGATACGCAGTATTTT; CDR3 protein: CATSRDGAGTSTDTQYF
V gene: TRBV29-1; J gene: TRBJ2-7; clone size: .; D gene: .; CDR3 DNA: TGCAGCGTCCGGGCCTCCCACGAGCAGTACTTC; CDR3 protein: CSVRASHEQYF
V gene: TRBV19; J gene: TRBJ2-7; clone size: .; D gene: .; CDR3 DNA: TGTGCCAGTAGTACCCTACTTTTTTACGAGCAGTACTTC; CDR3 protein: CASSTLLFYEQYF
V gene: TRBV9; J gene: TRBJ2-5; clone size: .; D gene: .; CDR3 DNA: TGTGCCAGCAGCCCCCAACTACTCAACCCCCAAGAGACCCAGTACTTC; CDR3 protein: CASSPQLLNPQETQYF
V gene: TRBV7-6; J gene: TRBJ2-7; clone size: .; D gene: TRBD2; CDR3 DNA: TGTGCCAGCAGCGACGGACTAGCGGGGAGGTCCTACGAGCAGTACTTC; CDR3 protein: CASSDGLAGRSYEQYF
V gene: TRBV30; J gene: TRBJ1-3; clone size: .; D gene: .; CDR3 DNA: TGTGCCTTAAAATTATCTGGAAACACCATATATTTT; CDR3 protein: CALKLSGNTIYF
V gene: TRBV19; J gene: TRBJ1-2; clone size: .; D gene: .; CDR3 DNA: TGTGCCAGTAGTCTGGTTCAGGTATCCTTCTATGGCTACACCTTC; CDR3 protein: CASSLVQVSFYGYTF
V gene: TRBV14; J gene: TRBJ2-7; clone size: .; D gene: .; CDR3 DNA: TGTGCCAGCAGCCTCAACAGGTACGAGCAGTACTTC; CDR3 protein: CASSLNRYEQYF
V gene: TRBV28; J gene: TRBJ2-7; clone size: .; D gene: TRBD1; CDR3 DNA: TGTGCCAGCAGGCCCTCAGGGGGCGCTTTTCTTTTCCCTCTTAATGGGATTCACGAGCAGTACTTC; CDR3 protein: CASRPSGGAFLFPLNGIHEQYF
V gene: TRBV7-9; J gene: TRBJ2-7; clone size: .; D gene: .; CDR3 DNA: TGTGCCAGCGGGGCGGGGGCCTCCTACGAGCAGTACTTC; CDR3 protein: CASGAGASYEQYF
V gene: TRBV4-3; J gene: TRBJ2-7; clone size: .; D gene: .; CDR3 DNA: TGCGCCAGCAGCCAAGAATCTGTAAGCGGGTCCTACGAGCAGTACTTC; CDR3 protein: CASSQESVSGSYEQYF
V gene: TRBV5-4; J gene: TRBJ1-1; clone size: .; D gene: .; CDR3 DNA: TGCGCCAGCAGCCAAGAAAGGAGCTGGAACACTGAAGCTTTCTTT; CDR3 protein: CASSQERSWNTEAFF
V gene: TRBV10-3; J gene: TRBJ2-1; clone size: .; D gene: TRBD2; CDR3 DNA: TGTGCCATCAGCCTAGCGGGAGAAAACAATGAGCAGTTCTTC; CDR3 protein: CAISLAGENNEQFF
V gene: TRBV7-6; J gene: TRBJ1-3; clone size: .; D gene: .; CDR3 DNA: TGTGCCAGCAGCTTAGCCTCTGGAAACACCATATATTTT; CDR3 protein: CASSLASGNTIYF
V gene: TRBV27; J gene: TRBJ1-1; clone size: .; D gene: .; CDR3 DNA: TGTGCCAGCAGTCCGGGGGGGGGAGGCTTCGCTGAAGCTTTCTTT; CDR3 protein: CASSPGGGGFAEAFF
V gene: TRBV9; J gene: TRBJ2-1; clone size: .; D gene: TRBD1; CDR3 DNA: TGTGCCAGCAGCGTCGGGACAGACTACAATGAGCAGTTCTTC; CDR3 protein: CASSVGTDYNEQFF
V gene: TRBV6-6; J gene: TRBJ2-7; clone size: .; D gene: .; CDR3 DNA: TGTGCCAGCAGTGACGGGACGGGCTCGAAGGACGAGCAGTACTTC; CDR3 protein: CASSDGTGSKDEQYF
V gene: TRBV7-8; J gene: TRBJ2-1; clone size: .; D gene: TRBD2; CDR3 DNA: TGTGCCAGCAGCTTTAAGGGACTAGTCCAGGAGCAGTTCTTC; CDR3 protein: CASSFKGLVQEQFF
V gene: TRBV28; J gene: TRBJ1-2; clone size: .; D gene: .; CDR3 DNA: TGTGCCAGCAGCTACTCGGCTCCTGGCTATGGCTACACCTTC; CDR3 protein: CASSYSAPGYGYTF
V gene: TRBV19; J gene: TRBJ2-7; clone size: .; D gene: TRBD1; CDR3 DNA: TGTGCCAGTAGTCAAATTGGGGACAGGAGTTATACCTACGAGCAGTACTTC; CDR3 protein: CASSQIGDRSYTYEQYF
V gene: TRBV14; J gene: TRBJ1-1; clone size: .; D gene: .; CDR3 DNA: TGTGCCAGCAGCCAAGCGAGATCCACTGAAGCTTTCTTT; CDR3 protein: CASSQARSTEAFF
V gene: TRBV4-3; J gene: TRBJ1-4; clone size: .; D gene: .; CDR3 DNA: TGCGCCAGCAGCCAAGAACTTTCGACAGCAACTAATGAAAAACTGTTTTTT; CDR3 protein: CASSQELSTATNEKLFF
V gene: TRBV27; J gene: TRBJ2-1; clone size: few; D gene: .; CDR3 DNA: TGTGCCAGCAGTTTAACAGGAGACAGACTTGAGCAGTTCTTC; CDR3 protein: CASSLTGDRLEQFF
V gene: TRBV19; J gene: TRBJ1-1; clone size: .; D gene: .; CDR3 DNA: TGTGCCAGTAGCCTACAGCAAGTGAACACTGAAGCTTTCTTT; CDR3 protein: CASSLQQVNTEAFF
V gene: TRBV11-1; J gene: TRBJ2-7; clone size: .; D gene: .; CDR3 DNA: TGTGCCAGCAGCTTATACAGGGGGGGGACCTACGAGCAGTACTTC; CDR3 protein: CASSLYRGGTYEQYF
V gene: TRBV5-4; J gene: TRBJ2-7; clone size: .; D gene: TRBD2; CDR3 DNA: TGTGCCAGCAGCCAGGGAGGGGCGGGTTTACTCTCCTACGAGCAGTACTTC; CDR3 protein: CASSQGGAGLLSYEQYF
V gene: TRBV28; J gene: TRBJ2-3; clone size: .; D gene: TRBD2; CDR3 DNA: TGTGCCAGCAGCTTGCGGGGGGGGTACACAGATACGCAGTATTTT; CDR3 protein: CASSLRGGYTDTQYF
V gene: TRBV19; J gene: TRBJ1-2; clone size: .; D gene: .; CDR3 DNA: TGTGCCAGTAGTCATCCGGATGGCTACACCTTC; CDR3 protein: CASSHPDGYTF
V gene: TRBV10-3; J gene: TRBJ1-1; clone size: .; D gene: TRBD1; CDR3 DNA: TGTGCCAGCAGTTACCTAACAGGGGGAATGATTGAAGCTTTCTTT; CDR3 protein: CASSYLTGGMIEAFF
V gene: TRBV5-1; J gene: TRBJ1-6; clone size: .; D gene: .; CDR3 DNA: TGCGCCAGCAGCTTGTTAGGACCTAATTCACCCCTCCACTTT; CDR3 protein: CASSLLGPNSPLHF
V gene: TRBV9; J gene: TRBJ2-7; clone size: .; D gene: TRBD2; CDR3 DNA: TGTGCCAGCACCCCATCGGGTAGCGGGAGCTCCTACGAGCAGTACTTC; CDR3 protein: CASTPSGSGSSYEQYF
V gene: TRBV4-1; J gene: TRBJ1-2; clone size: .; D gene: TRBD1; CDR3 DNA: TGCGCCAGCAGCCCAGCCTGGTTTGGACAGGAAAACTATGGCTACACCTTC; CDR3 protein: CASSPAWFGQENYGYTF
V gene: TRBV7-8; J gene: TRBJ1-1; clone size: .; D gene: .; CDR3 DNA: TGTGCCAGCAGCTGGGAGGGGTTGACTGAAGCTTTCTTT; CDR3 protein: CASSWEGLTEAFF
V gene: TRBV2; J gene: TRBJ1-2; clone size: .; D gene: .; CDR3 DNA: TGTGCCCGCGAGGAGGGAGCGAACTATGGCTACACCTTC; CDR3 protein: CAREEGANYGYTF
V gene: TRBV5-5; J gene: TRBJ1-6; clone size: .; D gene: TRBD1; CDR3 DNA: TGTGCCAGCAGCACCAACTGGGACAGTGATTCACCCCTCCACTTT; CDR3 protein: CASSTNWDSDSPLHF
V gene: TRBV7-6; J gene: TRBJ2-7; clone size: .; D gene: .; CDR3 DNA: TGTGCCAGCAGCTCCACCGAGGGGGCCTACGAGCAGTACTTC; CDR3 protein: CASSSTEGAYEQYF
V gene: TRBV5-6; J gene: TRBJ1-1; clone size: .; D gene: .; CDR3 DNA: TGTGCCAGCAGCTTAGGTTACGGGGCTGAAGCTTTCTTT; CDR3 protein: CASSLGYGAEAFF
V gene: TRBV6-5; J gene: TRBJ2-1; clone size: .; D gene: .; CDR3 DNA: TGTGCCAGCAGTTACTTGCAGGACAATGAGCAGTTCTTC; CDR3 protein: CASSYLQDNEQFF
V gene: TRBV11-2; J gene: TRBJ2-3; clone size: .; D gene: .; CDR3 DNA: TGTGCCAGCAGCTTAGAAGGGGATTTCACAGATACGCAGTATTTT; CDR3 protein: CASSLEGDFTDTQYF
V gene: TRBV10-3; J gene: TRBJ1-2; clone size: few; D gene: TRBD1; CDR3 DNA: TGTGCCATCAGTGAGATTGCTAAACAGGGGTGGGACTATGGCTACACCTTC; CDR3 protein: CAISEIAKQGWDYGYTF